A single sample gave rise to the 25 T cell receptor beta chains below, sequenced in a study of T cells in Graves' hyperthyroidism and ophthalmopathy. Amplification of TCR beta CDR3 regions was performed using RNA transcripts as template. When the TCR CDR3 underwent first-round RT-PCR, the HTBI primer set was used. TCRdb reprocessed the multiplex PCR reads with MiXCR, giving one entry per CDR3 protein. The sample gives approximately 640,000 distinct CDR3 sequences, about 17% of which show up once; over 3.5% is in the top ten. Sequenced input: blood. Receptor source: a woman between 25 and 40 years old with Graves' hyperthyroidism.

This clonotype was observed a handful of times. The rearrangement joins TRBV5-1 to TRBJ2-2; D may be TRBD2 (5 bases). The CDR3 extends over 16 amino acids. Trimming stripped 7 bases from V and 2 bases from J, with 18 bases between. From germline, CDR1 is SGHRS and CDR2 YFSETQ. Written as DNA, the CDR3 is TGCGCCAGCTGGGGAGCGGCTGGATATAACACCGGGGAGCTGTTTTTT. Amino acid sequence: CASWGAAGYNTGELFF.

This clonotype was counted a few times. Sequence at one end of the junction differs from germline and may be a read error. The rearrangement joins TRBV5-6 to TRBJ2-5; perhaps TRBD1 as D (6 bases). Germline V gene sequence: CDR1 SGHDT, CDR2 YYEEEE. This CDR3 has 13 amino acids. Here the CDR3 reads CASSFSTGEAQYF. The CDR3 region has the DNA TGTGCCAGCAGCTTTTCGACAGGAGAGGCCCAGTACTTC. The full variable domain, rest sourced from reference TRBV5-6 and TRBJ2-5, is DAGVTQSPTHLIKTRGQQVTLRCSPKSGHDTVSWYQQALGQGPQFIFQYYEEEERQRGNFPDRFSGHQFPNYSSELNVNALLLGDSALYLCASSFSTGEAQYFGPGTRLLVL.

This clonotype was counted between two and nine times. DNA for the CDR3: TGTGCCAGCAGTGAAGTTTCGGGGGGAAACACCATATATTTT. Translation: CASSEVSGGNTIYF. The chain links TRBV6-1 to TRBJ1-3; D uncertain. The germline CDR1 and CDR2 sequences are MNHNS and SASEGT. The CDR3 length is 14 residues. V lost 1 base and J lost 4, with 8 bases in between.

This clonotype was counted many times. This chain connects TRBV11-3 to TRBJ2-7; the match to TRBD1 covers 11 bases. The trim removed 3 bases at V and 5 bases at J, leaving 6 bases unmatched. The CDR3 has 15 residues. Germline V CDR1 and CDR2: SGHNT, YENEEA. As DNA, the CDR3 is TGTGCCAGCAGCTTCCGGGACAGGGGGAGTCACGAGCAGTACTTC. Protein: CASSFRDRGSHEQYF.

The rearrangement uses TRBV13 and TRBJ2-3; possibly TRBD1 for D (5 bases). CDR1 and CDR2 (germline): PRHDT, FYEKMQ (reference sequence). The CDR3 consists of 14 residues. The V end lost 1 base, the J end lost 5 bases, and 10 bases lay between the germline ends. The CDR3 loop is CASSLAGPKDTQYF. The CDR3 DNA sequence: TGTGCCAGCAGCTTAGCAGGGCCTAAAGATACGCAGTATTTT.

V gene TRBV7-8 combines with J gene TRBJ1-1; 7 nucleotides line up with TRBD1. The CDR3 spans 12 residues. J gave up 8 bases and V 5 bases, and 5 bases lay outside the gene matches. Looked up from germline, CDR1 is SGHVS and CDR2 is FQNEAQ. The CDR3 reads CASSRLTGEAFF. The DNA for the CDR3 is TGTGCCAGCAGCCGTTTGACAGGGGAAGCTTTCTTT.

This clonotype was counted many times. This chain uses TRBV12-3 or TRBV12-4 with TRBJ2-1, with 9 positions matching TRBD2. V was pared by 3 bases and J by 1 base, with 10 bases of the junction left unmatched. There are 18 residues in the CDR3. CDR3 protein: CASSFGGGLAKSYNEQFF. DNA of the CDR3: TGTGCCAGCAGTTTTGGGGGCGGACTAGCGAAATCCTACAATGAGCAGTTCTTC.

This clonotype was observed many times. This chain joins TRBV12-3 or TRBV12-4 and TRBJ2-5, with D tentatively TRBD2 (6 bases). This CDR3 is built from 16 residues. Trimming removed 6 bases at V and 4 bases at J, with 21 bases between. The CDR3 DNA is TGTGCCAGCAGCCCCTATGGGCTAACTAGCCCAGAGACCCAGTACTTC. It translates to CASSPYGLTSPETQYF.

CDR3 region: CASSHGTGNTEAFF. The CDR3 nucleotides read TGCGCCAGCAGCCACGGGACGGGGAACACTGAAGCTTTCTTT. The chain uses TRBV4-1 and TRBJ1-1, with D maybe TRBD1 (5 bases). The CDR3 has 14 residues. Trimming stripped 3 bases from V and 1 base from J, with 9 bases between. Germline loops: CDR1 MGHRA, CDR2 YSYEKL.

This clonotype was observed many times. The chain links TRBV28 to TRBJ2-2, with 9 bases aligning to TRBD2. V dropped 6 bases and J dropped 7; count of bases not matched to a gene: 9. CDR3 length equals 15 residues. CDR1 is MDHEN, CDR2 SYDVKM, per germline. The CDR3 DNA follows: TGTGCCAGCAGCAAGATTAGCGGGAGTGGCGGGGAGCTGTTTTTT. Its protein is CASSKISGSGGELFF.

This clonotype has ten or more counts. CDR3 in amino acids: CASIRSGSNTGELFF. The CDR3 DNA follows: TGTGCCAGCATTAGATCCGGGTCGAACACCGGGGAGCTGTTTTTT. The chain couples TRBV28 to TRBJ2-2, with D hard to call. The length of the CDR3 is 15 residues. Trimming pared 7 bases from V and 0 bases from J, leaving 12 bases between. Germline CDR1 MDHEN, CDR2 SYDVKM. Full variable domain (rest looked up from reference TRBV28 and TRBJ2-2): DVKVTQSSRYLVKRTGEKVFLECVQDMDHENMFWYRQDPGLGLRLIYFSYDVKMKEKGDIPEGYSVSREKKERFSLILESASTNQTSMYLCASIRSGSNTGELFFGEGSRLTVL.

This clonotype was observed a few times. The CDR3 region has the DNA TGCGCCAGCAGCTTGAACACCAGGGGTTACTCACCCCTCCACTTT. Its translation is CASSLNTRGYSPLHF. The rearrangement links TRBV5-1 to TRBJ1-6; D possibly corresponds to TRBD1 (6 bases). Per the germline V gene, CDR1 is SGHRS and CDR2 is YFSETQ. Trimming cost V 1 base and J 10 bases, with 15 bases left between them. This CDR3 has 15 amino acids. The complete variable domain, with remaining parts taken from reference TRBV5-1 and TRBJ1-6, reads KAGVTQTPRYLIKTRGQQVTLSCSPISGHRSVSWYQQTPGQGLQFLFEYFSETQRNKGNFPGRFSGRQFSNSRSEMNVSTLELGDSALYLCASSLNTRGYSPLHFGNGTRLTVT.

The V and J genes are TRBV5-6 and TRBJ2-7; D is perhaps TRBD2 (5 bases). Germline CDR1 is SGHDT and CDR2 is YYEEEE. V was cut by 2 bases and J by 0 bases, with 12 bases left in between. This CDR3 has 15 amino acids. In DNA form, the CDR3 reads TGTGCCAGCAGCTTTGGAGGCAGCCCCTCCTACGAGCAGTACTTC. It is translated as CASSFGGSPSYEQYF.

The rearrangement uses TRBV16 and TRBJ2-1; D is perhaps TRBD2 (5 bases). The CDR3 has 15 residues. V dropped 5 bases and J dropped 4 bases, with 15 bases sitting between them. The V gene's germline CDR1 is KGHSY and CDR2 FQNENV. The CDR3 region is CASSGTSKRYNEQFF. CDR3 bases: TGTGCCAGCAGCGGCACTAGTAAGAGATACAATGAGCAGTTCTTC.

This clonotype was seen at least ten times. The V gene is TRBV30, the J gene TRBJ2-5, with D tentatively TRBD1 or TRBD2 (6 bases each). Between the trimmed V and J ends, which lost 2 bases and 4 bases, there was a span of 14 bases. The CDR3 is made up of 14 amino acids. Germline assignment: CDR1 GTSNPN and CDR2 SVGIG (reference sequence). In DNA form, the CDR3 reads TGTGCCTGGAGTAATAGCGGAGGGGGAGAGACCCAGTACTTC. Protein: CAWSNSGGGETQYF.

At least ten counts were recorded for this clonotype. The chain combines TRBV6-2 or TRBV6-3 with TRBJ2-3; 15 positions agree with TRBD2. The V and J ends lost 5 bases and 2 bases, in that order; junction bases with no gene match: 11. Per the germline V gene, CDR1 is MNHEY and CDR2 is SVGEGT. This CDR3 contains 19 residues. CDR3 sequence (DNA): TGTGCCAGCAGTCCGCGACCGGGACTAGCGGGAGGCCACACAGATACGCAGTATTTT. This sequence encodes CASSPRPGLAGGHTDTQYF.

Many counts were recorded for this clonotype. The CDR3 protein is CASSIPGQGANEQYF. DNA of the CDR3: TGTGCCAGCAGTATACCGGGACAGGGGGCCAACGAGCAGTACTTC. The chain links TRBV28 to TRBJ2-7, with 12 positions matching TRBD1. V trimming: 5 bases; J trimming: 5 bases; junction bases outside the gene matches: 7. Germline CDR1 and CDR2: MDHEN and SYDVKM. CDR3 length equals 15 residues.

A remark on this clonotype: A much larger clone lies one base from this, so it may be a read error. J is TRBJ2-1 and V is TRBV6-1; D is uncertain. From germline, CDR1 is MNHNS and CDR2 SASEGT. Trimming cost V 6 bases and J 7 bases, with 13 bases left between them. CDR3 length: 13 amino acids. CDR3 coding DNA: TGTGCCAGCAGGGCGAGAGGTACGAATGAGCAGTTCTTC. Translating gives CASRARGTNEQFF.

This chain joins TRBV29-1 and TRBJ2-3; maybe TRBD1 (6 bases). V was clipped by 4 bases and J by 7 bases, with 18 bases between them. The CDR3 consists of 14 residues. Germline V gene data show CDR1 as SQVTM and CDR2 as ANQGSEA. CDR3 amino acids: CSVVGAHEGYTQYF. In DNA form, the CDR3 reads TGCAGCGTTGTGGGGGCCCACGAGGGGTATACGCAGTATTTT.

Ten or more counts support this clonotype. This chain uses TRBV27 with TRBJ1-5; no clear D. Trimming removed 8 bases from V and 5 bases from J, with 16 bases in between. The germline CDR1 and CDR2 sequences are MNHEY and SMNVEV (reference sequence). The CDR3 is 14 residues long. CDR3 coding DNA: TGTGCCAGCCGAATCGGTGGGTGGGATCAGCCCCAGCATTTT. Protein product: CASRIGGWDQPQHF.

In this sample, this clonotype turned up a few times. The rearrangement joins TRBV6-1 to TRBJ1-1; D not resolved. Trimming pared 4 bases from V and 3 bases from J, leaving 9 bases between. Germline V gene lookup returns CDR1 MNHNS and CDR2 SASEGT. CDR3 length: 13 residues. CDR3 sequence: CASSGQRHTEAFF. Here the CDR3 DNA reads TGTGCCAGCAGTGGGCAGCGACACACTGAAGCTTTCTTT.

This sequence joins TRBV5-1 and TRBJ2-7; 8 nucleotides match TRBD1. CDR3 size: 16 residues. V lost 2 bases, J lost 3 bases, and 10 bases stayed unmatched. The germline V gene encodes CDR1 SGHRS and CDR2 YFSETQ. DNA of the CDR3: TGCGCCAGCAGCTTCGAACCGGACAGGGCAGGCTACGAGCAGTACTTC. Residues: CASSFEPDRAGYEQYF. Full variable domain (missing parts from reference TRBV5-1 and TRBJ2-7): KAGVTQTPRYLIKTRGQQVTLSCSPISGHRSVSWYQQTPGQGLQFLFEYFSETQRNKGNFPGRFSGRQFSNSRSEMNVSTLELGDSALYLCASSFEPDRAGYEQYFGPGTRLTVT.

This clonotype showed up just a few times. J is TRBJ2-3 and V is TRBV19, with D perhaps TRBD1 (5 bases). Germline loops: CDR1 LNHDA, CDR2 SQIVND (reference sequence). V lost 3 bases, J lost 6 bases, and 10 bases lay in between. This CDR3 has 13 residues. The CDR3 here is CASSMGPRDTQYF. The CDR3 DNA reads TGTGCCAGTAGTATGGGGCCTCGCGATACGCAGTATTTT.

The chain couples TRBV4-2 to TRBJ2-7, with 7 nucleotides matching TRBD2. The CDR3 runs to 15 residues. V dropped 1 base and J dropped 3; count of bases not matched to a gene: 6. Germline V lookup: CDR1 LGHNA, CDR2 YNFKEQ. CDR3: CASSQGTSEIYEQYF. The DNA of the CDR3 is TGTGCCAGCAGCCAAGGCACTAGCGAGATCTACGAGCAGTACTTC.

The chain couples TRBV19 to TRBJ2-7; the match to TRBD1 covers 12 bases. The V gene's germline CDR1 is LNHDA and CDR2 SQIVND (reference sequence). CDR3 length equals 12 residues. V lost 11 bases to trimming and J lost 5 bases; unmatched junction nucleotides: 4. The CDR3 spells CAVGQGANEQYF. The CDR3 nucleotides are TGTGCCGTGGGACAGGGGGCAAACGAGCAGTACTTC.